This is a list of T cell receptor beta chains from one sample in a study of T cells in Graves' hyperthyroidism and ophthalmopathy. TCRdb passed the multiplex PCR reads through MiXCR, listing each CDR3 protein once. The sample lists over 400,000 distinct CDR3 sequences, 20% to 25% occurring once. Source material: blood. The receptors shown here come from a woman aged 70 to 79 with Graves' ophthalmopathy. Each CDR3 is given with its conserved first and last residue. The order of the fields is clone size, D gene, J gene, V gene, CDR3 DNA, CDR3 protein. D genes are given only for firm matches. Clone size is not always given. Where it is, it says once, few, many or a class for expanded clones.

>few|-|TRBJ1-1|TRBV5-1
TGCGCCAGCAGCTTCCCCGGGACGGCGAACACTGAAGCTTTCTTT
CASSFPGTANTEAFF
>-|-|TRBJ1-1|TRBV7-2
TGTGCCAGCAGCTCAACCGGAGGGGTGTCTGAAGCTTTCTTT
CASSSTGGVSEAFF
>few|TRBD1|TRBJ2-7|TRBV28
TGTGCCACCAACAGGGGATTTTCGAACGAGCAGTACTTC
CATNRGFSNEQYF
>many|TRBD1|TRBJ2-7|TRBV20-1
TGCAGTGCTGCTACGGGACAGGCTTTCTACGAGCAGTACTTC
CSAATGQAFYEQYF
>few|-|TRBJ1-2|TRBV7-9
TGTGCCAGCAGCTATGGGGCGCAGGGCGGCTATGGCTACACCTTC
CASSYGAQGGYGYTF
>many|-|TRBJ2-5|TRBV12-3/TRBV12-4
TGTGCCAGCAGTCTAAACCAAGGGGAGACCCAGTACTTC
CASSLNQGETQYF
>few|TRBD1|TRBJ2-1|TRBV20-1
TGCAGTGCCATGACAGGGGATTCCTACAATGAGCAGTTCTTC
CSAMTGDSYNEQFF
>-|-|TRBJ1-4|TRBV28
TGTGCCAGCAGTCGGACTGGGGGGCGGGCTGAAAAACTGTTTTTT
CASSRTGGRAEKLFF
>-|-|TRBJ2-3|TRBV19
TGTGCCAGTAGTACCCGGCTAGTCCGTGGAGATACGCAGTATTTT
CASSTRLVRGDTQYF
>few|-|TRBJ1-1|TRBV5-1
TGCGCCAGCAGCACCGAGGGGCTGGCTGAAGCTTTCTTT
CASSTEGLAEAFF
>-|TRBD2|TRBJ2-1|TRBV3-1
TGTGCCAGCAGCCCCGGGACTAGCGGGAGTATAGATGAGCAGTTCTTC
CASSPGTSGSIDEQFF
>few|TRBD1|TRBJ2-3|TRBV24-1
TGTGCCACCTCGACAGGGGCCGCCACAGGGACGCAGTATTTT
CATSTGAATGTQYF
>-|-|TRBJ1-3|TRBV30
TGTGCCTGGAGTGCAGGGGTACCAGGAAACACCATATATTTT
CAWSAGVPGNTIYF
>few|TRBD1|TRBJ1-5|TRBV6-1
TGTGCCAGCAGCTCGGGACAGGTGGGTCAGCCCCAGCATTTT
CASSSGQVGQPQHF
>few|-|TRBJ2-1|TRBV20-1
TGCAGTGCTAGAGGTGGACGGTTTAATGAGCAGTTCTTC
CSARGGRFNEQFF
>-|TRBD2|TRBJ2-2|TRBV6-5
TGTGCCAGCAGTTACTCGGCTAGCGGGAGGGCCCCCATAGGGGAGCTGTTTTTT
CASSYSASGRAPIGELFF
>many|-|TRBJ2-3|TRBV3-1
TGTGCCAGCAGCACGACACCCGAGACAGATACGCAGTATTTT
CASSTTPETDTQYF
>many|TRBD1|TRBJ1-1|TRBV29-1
TGCAGCGTCGGACAGGCGCGGGGAGCTTTCTTT
CSVGQARGAFF
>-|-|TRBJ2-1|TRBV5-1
TGCGCCAGCAGCTTGGGGTTCGGCGCGGGCGATGAGCAGTTCTTC
CASSLGFGAGDEQFF
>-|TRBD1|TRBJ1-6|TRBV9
TGTGCTTCCGGGACAGGGGCCAGTTATAATTCACCCATCCACTTT
CASGTGASYNSPIHF
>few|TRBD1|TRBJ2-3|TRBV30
TGTGCCTGGAGTGCCCTGGGGACAGGGGGGGAAGATACGCAGTATTTT
CAWSALGTGGEDTQYF
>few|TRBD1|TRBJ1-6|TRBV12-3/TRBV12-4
TGTGCCAGCAGCCGTGGAGGGGGCGGCAATTCACCCCTCCACTTT
CASSRGGGGNSPLHF
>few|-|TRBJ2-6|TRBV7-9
TGTGCCAGCAGCTTAAGTGGTTCTTCTGGGGCCAACGTCCTGACTTTC
CASSLSGSSGANVLTF
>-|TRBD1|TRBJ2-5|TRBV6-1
TGTGCCAGCAGCTCCGGGACAGTCGGGACCCAGTACTTC
CASSSGTVGTQYF
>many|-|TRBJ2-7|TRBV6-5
TGTGCCAGCAGTTACTCGAGGGGTGACTTCTACGAGCAGTACTTC
CASSYSRGDFYEQYF
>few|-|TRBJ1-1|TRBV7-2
TGTGCCAGCAGCCTACGGTCTCAGAAGACTGAAGCTTTCTTT
CASSLRSQKTEAFF
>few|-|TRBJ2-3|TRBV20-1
TGCAGTGCCCGCTCCGACTATGGAGATACGCAGTATTTT
CSARSDYGDTQYF
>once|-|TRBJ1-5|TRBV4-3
TGCGCCAGCAGCCAAGATCTAGGGGGTAGCAATCAGCCCCAGCATTTT
CASSQDLGGSNQPQHF
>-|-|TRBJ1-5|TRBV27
TGTGCCAGCTTTAGGGATAGCAATCAGCCCCAGCATTTT
CASFRDSNQPQHF
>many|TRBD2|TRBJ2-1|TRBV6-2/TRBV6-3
TGTGCCAGCAGGCGGACTAGCGGGAGGGATGAGCAGTTCTTC
CASRRTSGRDEQFF
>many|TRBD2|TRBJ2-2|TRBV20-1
TGCAGTGCGCGACTAGCGGGAGGTGGGGAGCTGTTTTTT
CSARLAGGGELFF
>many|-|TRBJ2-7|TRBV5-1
TGCGCCAGCAGCTTGGAGGGACGGACGCCGAGCTCCTACGAGCAGTACTTC
CASSLEGRTPSSYEQYF
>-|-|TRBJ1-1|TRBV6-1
TGTGCCAGCAGTCAAAGGGGGGGAATAGAGAAGACTGAAGCTTTCTTT
CASSQRGGIEKTEAFF
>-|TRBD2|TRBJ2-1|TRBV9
TGTGCCAGCAGCGCCTCCGGGACTAGGTACAATGAGCAGTTCTTC
CASSASGTRYNEQFF
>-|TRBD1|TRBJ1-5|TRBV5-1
TGCGCCAGCAGCTTGGGGACAGGGGGATGGAGCAATCAGCCCCAGCATTTT
CASSLGTGGWSNQPQHF
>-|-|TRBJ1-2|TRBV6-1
TGTGCCAGCAGTACCGGGACAACGAGCTATGGCTACACCTTC
CASSTGTTSYGYTF
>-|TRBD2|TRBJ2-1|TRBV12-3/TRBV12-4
TGTGCCAGCAGTGCGAGGGGACTAGCGGGGAGTGAGCAGTTCTTC
CASSARGLAGSEQFF
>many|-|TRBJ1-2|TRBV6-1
TGTGCCAGCAGTTCACCAGGGTTTGATGGCTACACCTTC
CASSSPGFDGYTF
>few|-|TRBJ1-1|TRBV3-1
TGTGCCAGCAGCCCCACGGACAGAGTGAACACTGAAGCTTTCTTT
CASSPTDRVNTEAFF
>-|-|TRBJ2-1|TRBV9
TGTGCCAGCAGCGTAGAAGGTATGGGCCTAGTGTCCTACAATGAGCAGTTCTTC
CASSVEGMGLVSYNEQFF
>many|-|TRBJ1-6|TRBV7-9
TGTGCCAGCAGCCCGCTGGGTTTACCTGGGTCCCTCCACTTT
CASSPLGLPGSLHF
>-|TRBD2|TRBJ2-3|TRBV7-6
TGTGCCAGCAGCTTAGGGGACTATCGGTCAGATACGCAGTATTTT
CASSLGDYRSDTQYF
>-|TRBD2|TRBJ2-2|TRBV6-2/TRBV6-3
TGTGCCAGCAGTTCGATTAGCGGGAGATTTAACACCGGGGAGCTGTTTTTT
CASSSISGRFNTGELFF
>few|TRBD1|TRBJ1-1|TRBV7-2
TGTGCCAGCAGGCGAAAGAGACAGGGGCCCTTGAACACTGAAGCTTTCTTT
CASRRKRQGPLNTEAFF
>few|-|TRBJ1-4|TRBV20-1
TGCAGTGCTAGTCGGACTAATGAAAAACTGTTTTTT
CSASRTNEKLFF
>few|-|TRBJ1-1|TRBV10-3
TGTGCCATCAGTGACTTTCCACAGGAGAACACTGAAGCTTTCTTT
CAISDFPQENTEAFF
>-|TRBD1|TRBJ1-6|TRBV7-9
TGTGCCAGCAACACAGGGGAGAGTGGTTCACCCCTCCACTTT
CASNTGESGSPLHF
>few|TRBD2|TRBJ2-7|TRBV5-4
TGTGCCAGCAGCCCCTCCCAGACGGGGACTAGCGGGAGAGGCGAGCAGTACTTC
CASSPSQTGTSGRGEQYF
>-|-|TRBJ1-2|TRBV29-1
TGCAGCGTTGGGGGACTGACCTACACCTTC
CSVGGLTYTF
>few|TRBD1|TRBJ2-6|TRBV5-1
TGCGCCAGCAGCCCGCCGGGACAGGAGAGCTCTGGGGCCAACGTCCTGACTTTC
CASSPPGQESSGANVLTF
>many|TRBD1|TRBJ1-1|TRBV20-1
TGCAGTGCCACCCCCGGACAGGGCATGAACACTGAAGCTTTCTTT
CSATPGQGMNTEAFF
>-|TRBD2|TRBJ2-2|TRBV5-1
TGCGCCAGCAGCTTGGTAGCGGGAGTGTCCACCGGGGAGCTGTTTTTT
CASSLVAGVSTGELFF
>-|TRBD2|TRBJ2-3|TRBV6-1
TGTGCCAGCAGTGGGGGACTAGCGGGAATTGATACGCAGTATTTT
CASSGGLAGIDTQYF